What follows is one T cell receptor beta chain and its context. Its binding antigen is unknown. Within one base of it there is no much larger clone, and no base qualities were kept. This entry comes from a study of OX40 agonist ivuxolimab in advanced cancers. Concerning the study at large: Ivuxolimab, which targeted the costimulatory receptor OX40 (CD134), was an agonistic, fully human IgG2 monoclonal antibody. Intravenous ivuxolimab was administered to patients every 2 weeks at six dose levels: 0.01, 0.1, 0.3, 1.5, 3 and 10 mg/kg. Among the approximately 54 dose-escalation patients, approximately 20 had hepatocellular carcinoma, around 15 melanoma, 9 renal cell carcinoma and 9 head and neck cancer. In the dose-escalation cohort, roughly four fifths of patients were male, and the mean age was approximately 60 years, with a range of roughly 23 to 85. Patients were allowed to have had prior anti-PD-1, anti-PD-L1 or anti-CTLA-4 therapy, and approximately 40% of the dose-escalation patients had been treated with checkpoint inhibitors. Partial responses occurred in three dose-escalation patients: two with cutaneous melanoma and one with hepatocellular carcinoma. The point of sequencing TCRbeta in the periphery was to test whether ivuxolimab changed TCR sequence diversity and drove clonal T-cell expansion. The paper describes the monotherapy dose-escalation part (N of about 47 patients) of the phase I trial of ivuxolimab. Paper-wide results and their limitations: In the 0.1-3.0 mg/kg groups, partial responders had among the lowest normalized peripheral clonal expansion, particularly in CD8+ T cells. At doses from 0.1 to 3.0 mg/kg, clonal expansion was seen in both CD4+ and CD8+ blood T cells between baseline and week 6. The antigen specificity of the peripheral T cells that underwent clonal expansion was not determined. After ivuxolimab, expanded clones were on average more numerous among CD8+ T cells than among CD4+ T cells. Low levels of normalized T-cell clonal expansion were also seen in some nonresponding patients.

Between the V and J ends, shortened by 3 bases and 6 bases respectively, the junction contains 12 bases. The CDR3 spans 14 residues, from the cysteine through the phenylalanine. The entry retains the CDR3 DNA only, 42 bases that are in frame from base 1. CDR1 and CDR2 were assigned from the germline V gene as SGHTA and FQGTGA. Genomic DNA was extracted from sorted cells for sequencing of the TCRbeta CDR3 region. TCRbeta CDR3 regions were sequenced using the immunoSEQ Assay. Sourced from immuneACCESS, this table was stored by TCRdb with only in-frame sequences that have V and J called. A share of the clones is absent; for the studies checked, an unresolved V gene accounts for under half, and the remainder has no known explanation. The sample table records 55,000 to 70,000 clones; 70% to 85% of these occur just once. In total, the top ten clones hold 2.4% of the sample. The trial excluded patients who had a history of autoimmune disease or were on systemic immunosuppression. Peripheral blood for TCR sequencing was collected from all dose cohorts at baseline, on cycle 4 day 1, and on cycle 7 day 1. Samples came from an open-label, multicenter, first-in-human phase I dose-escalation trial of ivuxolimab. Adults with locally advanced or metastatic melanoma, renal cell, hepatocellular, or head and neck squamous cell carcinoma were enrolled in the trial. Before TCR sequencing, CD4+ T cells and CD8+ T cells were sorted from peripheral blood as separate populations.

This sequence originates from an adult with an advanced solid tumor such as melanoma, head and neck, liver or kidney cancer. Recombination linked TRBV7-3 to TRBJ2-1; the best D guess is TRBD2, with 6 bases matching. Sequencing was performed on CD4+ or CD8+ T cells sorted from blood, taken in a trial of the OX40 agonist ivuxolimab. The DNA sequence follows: TGTGCCAGCAGCTTGGGGACTCTCCCCAATGAGCAGTTCTTC. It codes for CASSLGTLPNEQFF.